This T cell receptor (beta chain) was retrieved from a study of blood T cells in healthy people across ages. A second about 6 to 12 cycle PCR used barcoded and J-beta primers. TCRdb passed the 5' RACE reads through MiXCR, listing each CDR3 protein once. The table records about 720,000 distinct CDR3 sequences, 22% of them present only once. The sequence was collected from a man between 65 and 80 years old in good health. The sample was blood.

The CDR3 nucleotides read TGCAGCGTTGAGGGGACAGGGGCCTACGAGCAGTACTTC. Residues: CSVEGTGAYEQYF. The genes are TRBV29-1 and TRBJ2-7; TRBD1 aligns across 10 bases. Germline V gene lookup returns CDR1 SQVTM and CDR2 ANQGSEA. This CDR3 has 13 residues. V shed 3 bases and J 2 bases; nucleotides not matched to a gene: 1.